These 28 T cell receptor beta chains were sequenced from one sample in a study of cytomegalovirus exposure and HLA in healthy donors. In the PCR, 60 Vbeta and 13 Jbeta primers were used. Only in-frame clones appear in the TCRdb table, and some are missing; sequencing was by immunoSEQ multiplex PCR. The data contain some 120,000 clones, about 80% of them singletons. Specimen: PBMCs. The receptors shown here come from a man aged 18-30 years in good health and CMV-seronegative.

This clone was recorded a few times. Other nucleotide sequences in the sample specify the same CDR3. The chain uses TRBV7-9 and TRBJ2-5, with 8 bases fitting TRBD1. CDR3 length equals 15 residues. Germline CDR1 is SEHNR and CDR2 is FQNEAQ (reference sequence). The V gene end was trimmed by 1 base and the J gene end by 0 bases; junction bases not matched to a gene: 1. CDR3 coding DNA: TGTGCCAGCAGCTTAGGGGACAGGTACCAAGAGACCCAGTACTTC. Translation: CASSLGDRYQETQYF.

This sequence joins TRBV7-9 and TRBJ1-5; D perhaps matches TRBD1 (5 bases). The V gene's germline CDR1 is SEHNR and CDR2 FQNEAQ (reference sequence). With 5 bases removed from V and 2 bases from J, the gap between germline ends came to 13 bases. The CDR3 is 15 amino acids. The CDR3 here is CASSAWGEGNQPQHF. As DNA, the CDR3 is TGTGCCAGCAGCGCCTGGGGGGAGGGCAATCAGCCCCAGCATTTT.

The chain's CDR3 is CASSGGREGNTIYF. The CDR3 DNA is TGTGCCAGCAGCGGGGGGAGGGAAGGAAACACCATATATTTT. The chain joins TRBV9 to TRBJ1-3; weak D call: TRBD1 (5 bases). The CDR3 consists of 14 residues. Germline CDR1 SGDLS, CDR2 YYNGEE. The V end was cut by 3 bases, the J end by 4 bases, with 11 bases between.

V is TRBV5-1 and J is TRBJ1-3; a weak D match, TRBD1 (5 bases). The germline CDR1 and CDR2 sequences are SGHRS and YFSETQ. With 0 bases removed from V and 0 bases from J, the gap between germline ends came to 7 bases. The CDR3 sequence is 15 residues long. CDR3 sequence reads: CASSLAGDSGNTIYF. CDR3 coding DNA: TGCGCCAGCAGCTTGGCGGGGGACTCTGGAAACACCATATATTTT.

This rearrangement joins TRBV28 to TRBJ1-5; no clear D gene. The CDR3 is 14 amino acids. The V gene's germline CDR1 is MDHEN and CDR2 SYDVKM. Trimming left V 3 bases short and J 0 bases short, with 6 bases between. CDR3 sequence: CASSFGDSNQPQHF. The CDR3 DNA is TGTGCCAGCAGTTTCGGGGATAGCAATCAGCCCCAGCATTTT. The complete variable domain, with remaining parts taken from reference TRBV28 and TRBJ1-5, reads DVKVTQSSRYLVKRTGEKVFLECVQDMDHENMFWYRQDPGLGLRLIYFSYDVKMKEKGDIPEGYSVSREKKERFSLILESASTNQTSMYLCASSFGDSNQPQHFGDGTRLSIL.

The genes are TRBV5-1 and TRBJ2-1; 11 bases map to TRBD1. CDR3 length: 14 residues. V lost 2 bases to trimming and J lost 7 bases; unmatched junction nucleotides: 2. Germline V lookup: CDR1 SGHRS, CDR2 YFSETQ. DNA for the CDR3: TGCGCCAGCAGCTTTGGGACAGGGGGTAATGAGCAGTTCTTC. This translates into CASSFGTGGNEQFF.

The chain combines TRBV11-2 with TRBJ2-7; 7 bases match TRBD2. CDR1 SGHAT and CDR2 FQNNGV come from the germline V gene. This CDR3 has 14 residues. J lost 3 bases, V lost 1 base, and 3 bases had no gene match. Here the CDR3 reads CASSLGTRGYEQYF. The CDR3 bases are TGTGCCAGCAGCTTAGGGACTAGGGGCTACGAGCAGTACTTC.

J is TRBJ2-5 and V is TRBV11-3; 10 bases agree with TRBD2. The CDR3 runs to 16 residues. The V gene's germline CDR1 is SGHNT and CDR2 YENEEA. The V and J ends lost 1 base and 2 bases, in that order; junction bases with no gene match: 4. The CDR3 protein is CASSLGVTSGQETQYF. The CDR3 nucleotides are TGTGCCAGCAGCTTAGGGGTGACTAGCGGGCAAGAGACCCAGTACTTC.

The CDR3 sequence: CASSLKAGGTGELFF. CDR3 sequence (DNA): TGTGCCAGCAGCTTAAAAGCGGGAGGGACCGGGGAGCTGTTTTTT. This sequence joins TRBV7-3 and TRBJ2-2, with 10 bases aligning to TRBD2. The CDR3 extends over 15 amino acids. J was trimmed by 5 bases and V by 1 base; bases with no gene match: 1. Germline CDR1 reads SGHTA; CDR2 reads FQGTGA. Using reference TRBV7-3 and TRBJ2-2 for the parts outside the CDR3, the full variable domain is GAGVSQTPSNKVTEKGKYVELRCDPISGHTALYWYRQSLGQGPEFLIYFQGTGAADDSGLPNDRFFAVRPEGSVSTLKIQRTERGDSAVYLCASSLKAGGTGELFFGEGSRLTVL.

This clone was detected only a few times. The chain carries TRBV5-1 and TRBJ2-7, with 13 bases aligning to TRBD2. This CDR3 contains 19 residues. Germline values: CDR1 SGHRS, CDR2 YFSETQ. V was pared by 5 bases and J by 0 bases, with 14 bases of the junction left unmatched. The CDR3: CASRTNTGTSGASSYEQYF. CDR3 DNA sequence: TGCGCCAGCAGGACAAACACCGGGACTAGCGGGGCGAGCTCCTACGAGCAGTACTTC.

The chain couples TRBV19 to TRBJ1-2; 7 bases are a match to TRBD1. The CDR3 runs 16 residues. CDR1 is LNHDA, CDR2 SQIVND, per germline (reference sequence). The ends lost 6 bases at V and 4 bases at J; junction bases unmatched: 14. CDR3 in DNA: TGTGCCAGTAGGACGCCCGAGAGGGGGCGCGGCTATGGCTACACCTTC. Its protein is CASRTPERGRGYGYTF. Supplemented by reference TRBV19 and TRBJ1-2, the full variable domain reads DGGITQSPKYLFRKEGQNVTLSCEQNLNHDAMYWYRQDPGQGLRLIYYSQIVNDFQKGDIAEGYSVSREKKESFPLTVTSAQKNPTAFYLCASRTPERGRGYGYTFGSGTRLTVV.

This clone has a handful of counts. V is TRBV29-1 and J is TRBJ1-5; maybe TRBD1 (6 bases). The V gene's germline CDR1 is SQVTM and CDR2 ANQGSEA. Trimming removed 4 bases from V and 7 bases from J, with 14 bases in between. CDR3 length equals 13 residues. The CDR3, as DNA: TGCAGCGTTGGAACAGGGAGAGGGCAGCCCCAGCATTTT. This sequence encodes CSVGTGRGQPQHF.

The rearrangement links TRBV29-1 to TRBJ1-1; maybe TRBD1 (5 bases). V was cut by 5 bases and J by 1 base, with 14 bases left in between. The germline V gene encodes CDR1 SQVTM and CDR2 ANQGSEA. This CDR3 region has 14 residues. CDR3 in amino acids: CSVKRGAENTEAFF. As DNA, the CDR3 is TGCAGCGTTAAAAGGGGCGCTGAGAACACTGAAGCTTTCTTT.

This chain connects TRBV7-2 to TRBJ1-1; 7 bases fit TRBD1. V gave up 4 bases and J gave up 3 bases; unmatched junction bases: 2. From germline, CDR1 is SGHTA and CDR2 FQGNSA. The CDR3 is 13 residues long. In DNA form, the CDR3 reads TGTGCCAGCAGCTCCCAGGGGGACACTGAAGCTTTCTTT. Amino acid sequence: CASSSQGDTEAFF.

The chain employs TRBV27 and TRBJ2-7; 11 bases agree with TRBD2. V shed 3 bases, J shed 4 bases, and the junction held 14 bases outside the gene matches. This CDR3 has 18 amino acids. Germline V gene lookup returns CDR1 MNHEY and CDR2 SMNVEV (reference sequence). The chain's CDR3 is CASSFRFALAGGSYEQYF. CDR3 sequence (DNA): TGTGCCAGCAGTTTTAGATTTGCGCTAGCGGGAGGTTCGTACGAGCAGTACTTC.

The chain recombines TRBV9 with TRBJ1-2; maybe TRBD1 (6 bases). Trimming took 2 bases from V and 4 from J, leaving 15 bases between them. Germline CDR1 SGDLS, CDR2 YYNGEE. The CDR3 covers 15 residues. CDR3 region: CASSVDVQGGYGYTF. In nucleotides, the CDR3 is TGTGCCAGCAGCGTTGACGTACAGGGTGGCTATGGCTACACCTTC.

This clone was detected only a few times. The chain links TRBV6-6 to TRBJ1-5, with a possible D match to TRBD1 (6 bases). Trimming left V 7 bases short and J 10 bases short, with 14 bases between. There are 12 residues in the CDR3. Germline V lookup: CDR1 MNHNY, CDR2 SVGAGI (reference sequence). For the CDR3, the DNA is TGTGCCAGCACTCACGCGGGGGCTCCCCAGCATTTT. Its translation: CASTHAGAPQHF.

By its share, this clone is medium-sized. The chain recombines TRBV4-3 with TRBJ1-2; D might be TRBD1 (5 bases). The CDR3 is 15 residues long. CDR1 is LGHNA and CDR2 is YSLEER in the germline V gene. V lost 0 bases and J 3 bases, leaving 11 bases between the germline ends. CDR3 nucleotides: TGCGCCAGCAGCCAAGAGAGGGGACTCGACTATGGCTACACCTTC. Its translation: CASSQERGLDYGYTF.

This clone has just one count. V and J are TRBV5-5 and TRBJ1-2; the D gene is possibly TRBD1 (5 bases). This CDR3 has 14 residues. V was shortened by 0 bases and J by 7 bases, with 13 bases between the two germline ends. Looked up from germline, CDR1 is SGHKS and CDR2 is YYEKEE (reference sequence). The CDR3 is CASSLAPAQGGYTF. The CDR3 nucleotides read TGTGCCAGCAGCTTGGCCCCGGCCCAGGGTGGCTACACCTTC.

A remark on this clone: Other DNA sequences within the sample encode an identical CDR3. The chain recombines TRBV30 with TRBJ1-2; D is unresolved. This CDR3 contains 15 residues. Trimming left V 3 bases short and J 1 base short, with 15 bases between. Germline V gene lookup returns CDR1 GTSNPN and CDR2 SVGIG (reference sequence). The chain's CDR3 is CAWREGHHFNYGYTF. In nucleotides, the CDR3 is TGTGCCTGGAGGGAGGGCCACCACTTTAACTATGGCTACACCTTC.

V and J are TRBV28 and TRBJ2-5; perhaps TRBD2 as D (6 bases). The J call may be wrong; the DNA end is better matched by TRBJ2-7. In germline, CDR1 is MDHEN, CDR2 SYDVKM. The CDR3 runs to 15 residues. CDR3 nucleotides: TGTGCCAGCAGCGAAGTTGGAGGGAGTCGGTACGAGCAGTACTTC. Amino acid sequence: CASSEVGGSRYEQYF.

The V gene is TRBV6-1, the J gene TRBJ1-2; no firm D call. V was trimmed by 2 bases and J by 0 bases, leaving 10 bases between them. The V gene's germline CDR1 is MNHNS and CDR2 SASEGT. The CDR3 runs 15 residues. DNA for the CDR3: TGTGCCAGCAGTGAAAACCAGGCCCCTAACTATGGCTACACCTTC. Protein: CASSENQAPNYGYTF.

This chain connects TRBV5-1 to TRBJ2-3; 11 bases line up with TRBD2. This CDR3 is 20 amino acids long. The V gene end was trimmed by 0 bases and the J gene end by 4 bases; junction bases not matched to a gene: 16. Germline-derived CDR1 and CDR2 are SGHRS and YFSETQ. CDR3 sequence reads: CASSLAMLVPLAGGPDTQYF. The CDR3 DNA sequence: TGCGCCAGCAGCTTGGCTATGTTGGTTCCCCTAGCGGGAGGACCAGATACGCAGTATTTT.

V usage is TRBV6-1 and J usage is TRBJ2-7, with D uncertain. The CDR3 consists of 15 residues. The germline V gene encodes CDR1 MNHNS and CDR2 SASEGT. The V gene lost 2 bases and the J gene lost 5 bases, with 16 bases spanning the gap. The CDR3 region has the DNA TGTGCCAGCAGTGAACCCGGGTCCTCGAAGAACGAGCAGTACTTC. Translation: CASSEPGSSKNEQYF.

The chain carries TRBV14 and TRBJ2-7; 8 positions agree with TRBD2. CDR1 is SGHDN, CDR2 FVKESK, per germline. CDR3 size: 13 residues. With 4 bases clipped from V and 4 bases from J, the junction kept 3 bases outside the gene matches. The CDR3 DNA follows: TGTGCCAGCAGCCTAGCGGGACTGTACGAGCAGTACTTC. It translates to CASSLAGLYEQYF.

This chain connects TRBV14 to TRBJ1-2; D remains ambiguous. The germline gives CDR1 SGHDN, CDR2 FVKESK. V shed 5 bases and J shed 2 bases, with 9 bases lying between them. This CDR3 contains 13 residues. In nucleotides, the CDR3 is TGTGCCAGCAGCTTTGGACTGAACTATGGCTACACCTTC. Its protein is CASSFGLNYGYTF.

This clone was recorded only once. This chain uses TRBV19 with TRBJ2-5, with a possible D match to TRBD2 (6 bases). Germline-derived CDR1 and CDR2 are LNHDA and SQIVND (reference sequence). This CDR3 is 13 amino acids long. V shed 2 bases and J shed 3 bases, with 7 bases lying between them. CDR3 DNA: TGTGCCAGTAGTATATGGGGGGAAGAGACCCAGTACTTC. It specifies CASSIWGEETQYF.

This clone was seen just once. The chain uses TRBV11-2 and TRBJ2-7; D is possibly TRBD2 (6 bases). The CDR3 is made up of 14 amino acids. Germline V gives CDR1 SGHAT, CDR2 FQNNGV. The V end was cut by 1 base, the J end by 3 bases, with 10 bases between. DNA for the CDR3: TGTGCCAGCAGCTTAGGAGGTAGCGGCTACGAGCAGTACGTC. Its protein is CASSLGGSGYEQYV.